Included here is one T cell receptor beta chain sequence, with context. This record belongs to a study of CD8+CD57+ T cells in acquired aplastic anemia. Study context: Average DNA yield from sorted CD4+ and CD8+ cells was approximately 3 ug.

Patients selected for sequencing had displayed CD8+CD57+ cell expansion by flow cytometry. CDR3 and TCR beta VDJ profiling relied on genomic DNA as the template. TCRdb analysed the reads with MiXCR anew, one entry per CDR3 protein. The sample lists under 150,000 distinct CDR3 sequences; 40% were seen once. The CDR3 extends over 16 amino acids. CDR1 and CDR2 from the germline V gene are MDHEN and SYDVKM. V lost 2 bases to trimming and J lost 3 bases; unmatched junction nucleotides: 9. The chain has TRBV28 and TRBJ1-2, with 7 bases matching TRBD1. The sequenced sample consisted of sorted CD4+, CD8+, or CD8+CD57+ T cells (not recorded which) from PBMCs. The TCR originated in a human donor with aplastic anemia. CDR3 in amino acids: CASSLTPGGSDYGYTF. DNA for the CDR3: TGTGCCAGCAGTTTAACCCCAGGGGGTAGTGACTATGGCTACACCTTC.